Following are 22 T cell receptor beta chains from one sample sequenced in a study of blood T cell repertoires in COVID-19. Sequencing was performed with immunoSEQ multiplex PCR; in TCRdb, only in-frame clones are kept and a portion is missing. Of 150,000 to 200,000 clones listed, roughly 87% were seen once; the top ten hold approximately 21%. Input material: peripheral blood. The receptors come from a man in his sixties with active or convalescent COVID-19.

This chain connects TRBV27 to TRBJ1-6; 7 nucleotides align to TRBD1. V lost 2 bases, J lost 9 bases, and 10 bases stayed unmatched. This CDR3 is built from 16 residues. The germline gives CDR1 MNHEY, CDR2 SMNVEV (reference sequence). CDR3 region: CASSLGTDRRSSPLHF. DNA of the CDR3: TGTGCCAGCAGTTTAGGGACAGACAGACGTAGTTCACCCCTCCACTTT.

V usage is TRBV9 and J usage is TRBJ2-3; D possibly corresponds to TRBD2 (5 bases). Germline V CDR1 and CDR2: SGDLS, YYNGEE. Trimming cost V 0 bases and J 0 bases, with 11 bases left between them. The CDR3 extends over 16 amino acids. The chain's CDR3 is CASSVGLPASTDTQYF. CDR3 DNA: TGTGCCAGCAGCGTAGGACTACCGGCAAGCACAGATACGCAGTATTTT.

The chain combines TRBV6-6 with TRBJ2-7; D might be TRBD1 (5 bases). Germline values: CDR1 MNHNY, CDR2 SVGAGI (reference sequence). V lost 6 bases to trimming and J lost 4 bases, with 22 bases between them. This CDR3 contains 16 residues. CDR3 in amino acids: CASRRSGNQQAYEQYF. Here the CDR3 DNA reads TGTGCCAGCAGAAGATCAGGGAACCAACAAGCTTACGAGCAGTACTTC.

This chain links TRBV11-1 with TRBJ1-1; D possibly corresponds to TRBD1 (6 bases). Germline-derived CDR1 and CDR2 are SGHAT and FQDESV (reference sequence). With 5 bases removed from V and 5 bases from J, the gap between germline ends came to 15 bases. There are 14 residues in the CDR3. In DNA, the CDR3 is TGTGCCAGCAGCGCTCAGGGGATCGGAACTGAAGCTTTCTTT. Residues: CASSAQGIGTEAFF.

CDR3 region: CASSEGGANEKLFF. CDR3 sequence (DNA): TGTGCCAGCAGTGAAGGGGGAGCTAATGAAAAACTGTTTTTT. The chain combines TRBV6-1 with TRBJ1-4; D is unclear. With 1 base removed from V and 3 bases from J, the gap between germline ends came to 6 bases. Per germline, CDR1 MNHNS and CDR2 SASEGT. The CDR3 has 14 residues.

This clone has only one observation. CDR3 in DNA: TGTGCCAGCAGGGGGACTGAGTACGAGCAGTACTTC. Translating gives CASRGTEYEQYF. The chain couples TRBV6-5 to TRBJ2-7, with a weak D call TRBD2 (6 bases). CDR3 length: 12 residues. V was pared by 6 bases and J by 4 bases, with 10 bases between. Looked up from germline, CDR1 is MNHEY and CDR2 is SVGAGI.

J is TRBJ1-2 and V is TRBV9; D is ambiguous. With 0 bases removed from V and 2 bases from J, the gap between germline ends came to 8 bases. CDR1 and CDR2 (germline): SGDLS, YYNGEE. The CDR3 length is 14 residues. The CDR3 nucleotides are TGTGCCAGCAGCGTAGTAGCGGGGAACTATGGCTACACCTTC. This translates into CASSVVAGNYGYTF.

The gene calls are TRBV2 and TRBJ1-4; 11 positions match TRBD1. Trimming cost V 6 bases and J 10 bases; bases outside gene matches: 1. Germline loops: CDR1 SNHLY, CDR2 FYNNEI. There are 12 residues in the CDR3. Here the CDR3 reads CASRGTGGKLFF. CDR3 sequence (DNA): TGTGCCAGCAGAGGGACAGGGGGAAAACTGTTTTTT.

The chain carries TRBV5-1 and TRBJ1-1; the D gene is possibly TRBD1 (6 bases). V was shortened by 4 bases and J by 5 bases, with 15 bases between the two germline ends. The CDR3 is made up of 14 amino acids. Germline CDR1 is SGHRS and CDR2 is YFSETQ. The CDR3 loop is CASSKQGVDTEAFF. The CDR3 DNA follows: TGCGCCAGCAGCAAACAGGGCGTGGATACTGAAGCTTTCTTT.

This chain uses TRBV3-1 (or the pseudogene TRBV3-2) with TRBJ1-1; D not certain. This CDR3 is 11 amino acids long. The germline CDR1 and CDR2 sequences are LGHDT and YNNKEL (reference sequence). Trimming took off 1 base at V and 6 bases at J, with 3 bases between the two ends. CDR3 nucleotide sequence: TGTGCCAGCAGCCAAGGAGCTGAAGCTTTCTTT. It yields the protein CASSQGAEAFF.

This rearrangement joins TRBV5-5 to TRBJ2-1; D is uncertain. This CDR3 is 11 amino acids long. The germline CDR1 and CDR2 sequences are SGHKS and YYEKEE (reference sequence). Trimming took 4 bases from V and 7 from J, leaving 6 bases between them. CDR3 protein: CASSRGNEQFF. CDR3 nucleotide sequence: TGTGCCAGCAGCCGAGGAAATGAGCAGTTCTTC.

The chain employs TRBV6-2 or TRBV6-3 and TRBJ2-3; D possibly corresponds to TRBD2 (7 bases). V lost 2 bases and J 3 bases, leaving 18 bases between the germline ends. The germline V gene has CDR1 MNHEY and CDR2 SVGEGT. The CDR3 has 17 residues. CDR3: CASSYGFKRGGTDTQYF. Here the CDR3 DNA reads TGTGCCAGCAGTTACGGGTTTAAGAGGGGGGGAACAGATACGCAGTATTTT.

This clone was counted only a few times. The CDR3 sequence is CASCAGGETQYF. CDR3 nucleotide sequence: TGTGCCAGCTGTGCGGGGGGAGAGACCCAGTACTTC. The chain uses TRBV2 and TRBJ2-5; 8 bases agree with TRBD2. Germline assignment: CDR1 SNHLY and CDR2 FYNNEI. J was trimmed by 4 bases and V by 8 bases; bases with no gene match: 3. This CDR3 is 12 amino acids long.

V and J are TRBV2 and TRBJ2-7, with 8 bases aligning to TRBD1. There are 13 residues in the CDR3. V lost 7 bases, J lost 6 bases, and 8 bases stayed unmatched. Per the germline V gene, CDR1 is SNHLY and CDR2 is FYNNEI. In DNA form, the CDR3 reads TGTGCCAGCAACCGGGACAGGAACTTCGAGCAGTACTTC. It encodes CASNRDRNFEQYF.

This chain connects TRBV12-5 to TRBJ1-5; TRBD1 matches at 7 bases. V was pared by 1 base and J by 7 bases, with 4 bases of the junction left unmatched. This CDR3 has 14 amino acids. Germline V gene lookup returns CDR1 LGHNT and CDR2 FRNRAP. Here the CDR3 DNA reads TGTGCTAGTGGTTTGGGACAGGGCCGCCAGCCCCAGCATTTT. This sequence encodes CASGLGQGRQPQHF.

The rearrangement uses TRBV7-9 and TRBJ1-1; 10 nucleotides agree with TRBD1. The CDR3 has 14 amino acids. In germline, CDR1 is SEHNR, CDR2 FQNEAQ (reference sequence). V lost 3 bases and J lost 11; bases outside the gene matches: 9. CDR3 region: CASSFGTGDVGAFF. The CDR3 nucleotides are TGTGCCAGCAGCTTTGGGACAGGGGATGTTGGGGCTTTCTTT.

The rearrangement uses TRBV12-3 or TRBV12-4 and TRBJ2-1; no definite D call. Trimming shortened V by 1 base and J by 12 bases, and 10 bases separated the two germline ends. The CDR3 is made up of 12 amino acids. This chain's CDR3 is CASSLGPWRQFF. The CDR3 DNA sequence: TGTGCCAGCAGTTTAGGGCCGTGGAGGCAGTTCTTC.

The V call is TRBV7-9, the J call TRBJ2-1, with TRBD1 identical over 9 bases. V shed 5 bases, J shed 6 bases, and the junction held 11 bases outside the gene matches. The CDR3 extends over 16 amino acids. Germline assignment: CDR1 SEHNR and CDR2 FQNEAQ (reference sequence). CDR3 amino acids: CASSAWPGQGINEQFF. CDR3 coding DNA: TGTGCCAGCAGCGCATGGCCGGGACAGGGTATCAATGAGCAGTTCTTC.

This CDR3 is CASSRGHQANYGYTF. CDR3 coding DNA: TGTGCCAGTAGCCGGGGACACCAAGCAAACTATGGCTACACCTTC. The genes are TRBV19 and TRBJ1-2; TRBD1 might be the D (6 bases). Germline lookup yields CDR1 LNHDA and CDR2 SQIVND (reference sequence). Trimming left V 6 bases short and J 2 bases short, with 16 bases between. The CDR3 runs to 15 residues.

The sample holds one count of this clone. This chain joins TRBV5-5 and TRBJ1-3; D is undetermined. V lost 0 bases and J lost 2, with 12 bases in between. Germline CDR1 is SGHKS and CDR2 is YYEKEE (reference sequence). The CDR3 is 16 amino acids. For the CDR3, the DNA is TGTGCCAGCAGCTTGGTGGTCCGCGGGACTGGAAACACCATATATTTT. It yields the protein CASSLVVRGTGNTIYF.

The chain joins TRBV6-5 to TRBJ2-7, with TRBD1 matching 8 bases. Germline V CDR1 and CDR2: MNHEY, SVGAGI. Unmatched junction bases numbered 14, after V lost 7 bases and J lost 6 bases. The CDR3 totals 15 residues. Here the CDR3 reads CASNPGTGSGSEQYF. The CDR3 DNA reads as TGTGCCAGCAACCCGGGGACAGGTTCCGGCTCCGAGCAGTACTTC.

V is TRBV9 and J is TRBJ2-7; 9 bases match TRBD1. Looked up from germline, CDR1 is SGDLS and CDR2 is YYNGEE. The CDR3 is 15 amino acids. With 0 bases clipped from V and 3 bases from J, the junction kept 4 bases outside the gene matches. The CDR3 DNA sequence: TGTGCCAGCAGCGTAGAACAGGGGGCCGTCTACGAGCAGTACTTC. It encodes CASSVEQGAVYEQYF. Supplemented by reference TRBV9 and TRBJ2-7, the full variable domain reads DSGVTQTPKHLITATGQRVTLRCSPRSGDLSVYWYQQSLDQGLQFLIQYYNGEERAKGNILERFSAQQFPDLHSELNLSSLELGDSALYFCASSVEQGAVYEQYFGPGTRLTVT.